One and the same sample provided the 30 T cell receptor beta chains below, sequenced in a study of long-term antiretroviral therapy in people with HIV. Researchers report immunoSEQ v3.0 was run at survey level. TCRdb keeps only in-frame clones here, not all; method: immunoSEQ multiplex PCR. The top ten clones hold over 9% of a sample with approximately 20,000 clones, around 81% of them seen once. The source material was unsorted PBMCs, sampled 1.6 years after starting antiretroviral therapy. Receptor source: a man aged 40-50 years with HIV.

The V call is TRBV7-9, the J call TRBJ1-1, with D hard to call. The V gene's germline CDR1 is SEHNR and CDR2 FQNEAQ (reference sequence). The CDR3 is made up of 13 amino acids. Between the trimmed V and J ends, which lost 3 bases and 1 base, there was a span of 6 bases. The CDR3 nucleotides read TGTGCCAGCAGCTTCGGTGGGAACACTGAAGCTTTCTTT. Translated, it gives CASSFGGNTEAFF.

J is TRBJ2-3 and V is TRBV19; D tentatively fits TRBD1 or TRBD2 (6 bases each). Germline V gene sequence: CDR1 LNHDA, CDR2 SQIVND (reference sequence). V was pared by 5 bases and J by 6 bases, with 15 bases between. The CDR3 contains 14 residues. DNA for the CDR3: TGTGCCAGTAGTGCGGGACTTAGGGGGGATACGCAGTATTTT. This sequence encodes CASSAGLRGDTQYF.

V is TRBV7-9 and J is TRBJ2-1; no reliable D call. Germline loops: CDR1 SEHNR, CDR2 FQNEAQ (reference sequence). The V end was cut by 5 bases, the J end by 6 bases, with 11 bases between. The CDR3 contains 13 residues. In nucleotides, the CDR3 is TGTGCCAGCAGCACGACGGGCTCCAATGAGCAGTTCTTC. This sequence encodes CASSTTGSNEQFF.

This clone turned up a few times. This chain uses TRBV29-1 with TRBJ1-5, with a weak D call TRBD1 (5 bases). Trimming stripped 6 bases from V and 3 bases from J, with 12 bases between. The germline CDR1 and CDR2 sequences are SQVTM and ANQGSEA. This CDR3 spans 13 amino acids. The CDR3 bases are TGCAGCGTCCGGGGGGACGCCAATCAGCCCCAGCATTTT. As protein: CSVRGDANQPQHF.

The rearrangement links TRBV30 to TRBJ2-3, with 10 positions matching TRBD1. With V trimmed by 3 bases and J by 3 bases, 3 bases remained unmatched. Germline V gene lookup returns CDR1 GTSNPN and CDR2 SVGIG (reference sequence). The length of the CDR3 is 14 residues. The CDR3 DNA sequence: TGTGCCTGGAGGTTGGGACAGGGGACAGATACGCAGTATTTT. The encoded protein is CAWRLGQGTDTQYF.

In this sample, this clone turned up once. This rearrangement joins TRBV10-1 to TRBJ2-3, with unresolved D. The CDR3 length is 16 residues. The V gene's germline CDR1 is WNHNN and CDR2 SYGVQD (reference sequence). V was pared by 5 bases and J by 1 base, with 16 bases between. DNA for the CDR3: TGCGCCAGCAGTATAGGTGCCGTTGGTGGCACAGATACGCAGTATTTT. It codes for CASSIGAVGGTDTQYF.

The chain joins TRBV11-3 to TRBJ2-3; D ambiguous. Germline V CDR1 and CDR2: SGHNT, YENEEA. CDR3 length equals 14 residues. V lost 1 base and J 6 bases, leaving 11 bases between the germline ends. This chain's CDR3 is CASSLGSSSDTQYF. The CDR3 coding sequence is TGTGCCAGCAGCTTAGGGTCCTCTTCCGATACGCAGTATTTT.

V usage is TRBV6-5 and J usage is TRBJ1-3; D is ambiguous. Germline CDR1 reads MNHEY; CDR2 reads SVGAGI. The CDR3 is 15 amino acids. Trimming stripped 0 bases from V and 0 bases from J, with 6 bases between. CDR3 protein: CASSYSGYSGNTIYF. The CDR3 coding sequence is TGTGCCAGCAGTTACTCCGGGTACTCTGGAAACACCATATATTTT.

The gene calls are TRBV29-1 and TRBJ2-3, with 8 bases identical to TRBD1. The CDR3 contains 16 residues. V gave up 4 bases and J gave up 1 base; unmatched junction bases: 10. CDR1 SQVTM and CDR2 ANQGSEA come from the germline V gene. This CDR3 reads CSVVALDRGRTDTQYF. The CDR3, as DNA: TGCAGCGTTGTTGCCCTAGACAGGGGCCGCACAGATACGCAGTATTTT.

The chain carries TRBV28 and TRBJ1-2, with 9 bases lining up with TRBD1. The CDR3 is 13 residues long. Germline V gene lookup returns CDR1 MDHEN and CDR2 SYDVKM. With V trimmed by 5 bases and J by 8 bases, 6 bases remained unmatched. The CDR3 DNA is TGTGCCAGCAGTACCGGACAGGGGAAAGGCTACACCTTC. Translated, it gives CASSTGQGKGYTF.

The chain joins TRBV5-1 to TRBJ2-7; tentative D call: TRBD2 (6 bases). Germline lookup yields CDR1 SGHRS and CDR2 YFSETQ. V lost 0 bases and J lost 2, with 9 bases in between. There are 14 residues in the CDR3. The CDR3 loop reads CASSLEGGPYEQYF. CDR3 bases: TGCGCCAGCAGCTTGGAGGGAGGACCCTACGAGCAGTACTTC.

The chain couples TRBV5-4 to TRBJ2-3, with 10 bases lining up with TRBD1. V shed 7 bases and J 3 bases; nucleotides not matched to a gene: 11. The CDR3 runs 16 residues. CDR1 is SGHNT, CDR2 YYREEE, per germline (reference sequence). The CDR3 reads CASRYLGQGVTDTQYF. The CDR3 nucleotides are TGTGCCAGCCGCTACTTAGGACAGGGGGTAACAGATACGCAGTATTTT.

The rearrangement links TRBV30 to TRBJ1-1, with a possible D match to TRBD1 (5 bases). The V gene lost 8 bases and the J gene lost 0 bases, with 10 bases spanning the gap. Germline loops: CDR1 GTSNPN, CDR2 SVGIG (reference sequence). The CDR3 sequence is 12 residues long. CDR3 bases: TGTGCCGGAAGGGGCATGAACACTGAAGCTTTCTTT. Translating it yields CAGRGMNTEAFF.

V and J are TRBV6-1 and TRBJ1-5; unclear D gene. CDR1 is MNHNS, CDR2 SASEGT, per germline. This CDR3 spans 14 amino acids. The V end lost 5 bases, the J end lost 7 bases, and 15 bases lay between the germline ends. CDR3 sequence (DNA): TGTGCCAGCAGTCCGAGAAGCCGTGGGCAGCCCCAGCATTTT. Its translation is CASSPRSRGQPQHF.

This rearrangement joins TRBV7-9 to TRBJ1-1, with TRBD1 identical over 10 bases. The germline gives CDR1 SEHNR, CDR2 FQNEAQ (reference sequence). V trimming: 6 bases; J trimming: 5 bases; junction bases outside the gene matches: 12. The CDR3 runs to 16 residues. CDR3 sequence reads: CASRPYTGTGETEAFF. The DNA of the CDR3 is TGTGCCAGCAGACCCTATACCGGGACAGGGGAGACTGAAGCTTTCTTT.

Written as DNA, the CDR3 is TGTGCCAGCAGCCCTCCCCAGAGACAGGGGGCAGATACGCAGTATTTT. This sequence encodes CASSPPQRQGADTQYF. The chain employs TRBV5-4 and TRBJ2-3; 9 nucleotides agree with TRBD1. The V gene end was trimmed by 4 bases and the J gene end by 4 bases; junction bases not matched to a gene: 10. The CDR3 is 16 amino acids. The germline V gene has CDR1 SGHNT and CDR2 YYREEE (reference sequence).

This clone was counted a few times. V usage is TRBV2 and J usage is TRBJ1-6; D gene ambiguous. The CDR3 is 18 residues long. V was cut by 2 bases and J by 0 bases, with 14 bases left in between. The V gene's germline CDR1 is SNHLY and CDR2 FYNNEI. CDR3 region: CASSEMAARGSYNSPLHF. Written as DNA, the CDR3 is TGTGCCAGCAGTGAAATGGCAGCCCGGGGCTCCTATAATTCACCCCTCCACTTT.

This chain uses TRBV2 with TRBJ2-1; the D gene is possibly TRBD2 (6 bases). Germline CDR1 is SNHLY and CDR2 is FYNNEI. V lost 7 bases, J lost 2 bases, and 12 bases lay in between. The CDR3 totals 14 residues. CDR3 DNA sequence: TGTGCCAGCAAATCGCGGGGAGCCTACAATGAGCAGTTCTTC. This gives the protein CASKSRGAYNEQFF.

In its sample, this clone was seen once. This sequence joins TRBV30 and TRBJ2-3; TRBD2 agrees at 9 bases. CDR3 length: 16 amino acids. Trimming removed 5 bases from V and 2 bases from J; junction bases left unmatched: 11. Germline CDR1 and CDR2: GTSNPN and SVGIG (reference sequence). The CDR3 region has the DNA TGTGCCTGGGGACGAGGGCTAGCGGGGATCACAGATACGCAGTATTTT. It codes for CAWGRGLAGITDTQYF.

This clone was found once. The genes are TRBV7-9 and TRBJ1-1; D possibly corresponds to TRBD1 (6 bases). Looked up from germline, CDR1 is SEHNR and CDR2 is FQNEAQ (reference sequence). V shed 5 bases and J shed 1 base, with 17 bases lying between them. This CDR3 is 16 amino acids long. CDR3 DNA: TGTGCCAGCAGCGCCCCTGTAGGGACAAGGAACACTGAAGCTTTCTTT. This sequence encodes CASSAPVGTRNTEAFF.

The J gene is TRBJ1-1, the V gene TRBV30; TRBD1 matches at 7 bases. The V segment lost 3 bases and the J segment 10 bases; nucleotides outside the gene matches: 20. CDR1 is GTSNPN and CDR2 is SVGIG in the germline V gene (reference sequence). CDR3 length: 16 amino acids. CDR3 loop: CAWRGATRTGAFGAFF. The CDR3 DNA reads TGTGCCTGGAGGGGGGCCACTCGGACAGGCGCTTTTGGAGCTTTCTTT.

The J gene is TRBJ2-7, the V gene TRBV19; the match to TRBD1 covers 8 bases. This CDR3 spans 14 amino acids. Trimming cost V 1 base and J 3 bases; bases outside gene matches: 2. Germline lookup yields CDR1 LNHDA and CDR2 SQIVND (reference sequence). The CDR3 sequence: CASSIAGTGYEQYF. CDR3 bases: TGTGCCAGTAGTATAGCCGGGACAGGCTACGAGCAGTACTTC.

The gene calls are TRBV16 and TRBJ1-1; the match to TRBD1 covers 7 bases. Losses at the gene ends were 2 bases for V and 1 base for J; bases not matched to a gene: 1. This CDR3 has 14 residues. Per the germline V gene, CDR1 is KGHSY and CDR2 is FQNENV. The CDR3 is CASSQHRGNTEAFF. CDR3 nucleotide sequence: TGTGCCAGCAGCCAACACAGGGGGAACACTGAAGCTTTCTTT.

V usage is TRBV5-6 and J usage is TRBJ1-1; maybe TRBD1 (6 bases). V was pared by 5 bases and J by 5 bases, with 16 bases between. CDR3 length: 14 amino acids. Germline loops: CDR1 SGHDT, CDR2 YYEEEE. The CDR3 coding sequence is TGTGCCAGCAGGAAATGGGCAGGGGTAACTGAAGCTTTCTTT. Residues: CASRKWAGVTEAFF.

The genes are TRBV5-1 and TRBJ2-4; 7 nucleotides agree with TRBD1. Germline V gene sequence: CDR1 SGHRS, CDR2 YFSETQ. With 4 bases clipped from V and 0 bases from J, the junction kept 13 bases outside the gene matches. This CDR3 has 18 amino acids. The CDR3 region is CASSVGQLRTLAKNIQYF. The CDR3 DNA is TGCGCCAGCAGCGTGGGACAGCTACGAACGTTAGCCAAAAACATTCAGTACTTC. Full variable domain (rest looked up from reference TRBV5-1 and TRBJ2-4): KAGVTQTPRYLIKTRGQQVTLSCSPISGHRSVSWYQQTPGQGLQFLFEYFSETQRNKGNFPGRFSGRQFSNSRSEMNVSTLELGDSALYLCASSVGQLRTLAKNIQYFGAGTRLSVL.

The chain has TRBV5-1 and TRBJ2-5; D is undetermined. V was shortened by 3 bases and J by 4 bases, with 10 bases between the two germline ends. The CDR3 consists of 13 residues. Germline CDR1 SGHRS, CDR2 YFSETQ. The CDR3: CASSSHLLETQYF. In DNA form, the CDR3 reads TGCGCCAGCAGCTCCCACCTTCTAGAGACCCAGTACTTC.

The chain combines TRBV6-6 with TRBJ2-1; 11 bases line up with TRBD2. With 6 bases clipped from V and 2 bases from J, the junction kept 3 bases outside the gene matches. The CDR3 consists of 15 residues. Germline V gene lookup returns CDR1 MNHNY and CDR2 SVGAGI (reference sequence). For the CDR3, the DNA is TGTGCCAGCAGGAATAGCGGGGGGGCCTACAATGAGCAGTTCTTC. Translating gives CASRNSGGAYNEQFF.

This clone showed up just a few times. The rearrangement uses TRBV6-1 and TRBJ1-4, with 7 bases aligning to TRBD1. The CDR3 loop spans 16 amino acids. CDR1 and CDR2 from the germline V gene are MNHNS and SASEGT. The junction had 5 bases not matched to a gene; V was cut back by 0 bases and J by 4 bases. The chain's CDR3 is CASSEALDRHNEKLFF. DNA for the CDR3: TGTGCCAGCAGTGAAGCGTTGGACAGGCATAATGAAAAACTGTTTTTT.

This chain connects TRBV19 to TRBJ1-4, with TRBD1 matching 8 bases. Germline loops: CDR1 LNHDA, CDR2 SQIVND (reference sequence). The CDR3 contains 15 residues. With 3 bases clipped from V and 6 bases from J, the junction kept 6 bases outside the gene matches. The CDR3 DNA follows: TGTGCCAGTAGTATCGGGACAGGTAGCCATGAAAAACTGTTTTTT. Residues: CASSIGTGSHEKLFF.

The chain is built from TRBV5-6 and TRBJ1-1; 7 bases match TRBD1. Germline V lookup: CDR1 SGHDT, CDR2 YYEEEE. With 3 bases clipped from V and 6 bases from J, the junction kept 8 bases outside the gene matches. The CDR3 runs to 14 residues. CDR3 amino acids: CASSYRGLGSEAFF. The CDR3 nucleotides read TGTGCCAGCAGCTACAGGGGCTTGGGGTCTGAAGCTTTCTTT.